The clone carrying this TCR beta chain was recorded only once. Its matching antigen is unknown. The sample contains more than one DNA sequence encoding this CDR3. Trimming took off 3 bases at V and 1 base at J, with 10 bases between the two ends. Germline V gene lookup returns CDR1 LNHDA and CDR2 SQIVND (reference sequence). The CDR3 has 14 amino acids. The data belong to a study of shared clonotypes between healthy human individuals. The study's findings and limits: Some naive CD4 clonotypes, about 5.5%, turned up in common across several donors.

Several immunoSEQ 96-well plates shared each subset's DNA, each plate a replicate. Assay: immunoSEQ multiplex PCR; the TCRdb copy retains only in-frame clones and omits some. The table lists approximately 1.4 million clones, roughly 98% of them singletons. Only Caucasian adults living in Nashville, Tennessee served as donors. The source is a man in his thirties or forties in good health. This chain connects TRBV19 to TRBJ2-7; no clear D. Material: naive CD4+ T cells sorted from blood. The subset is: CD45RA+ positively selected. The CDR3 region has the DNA TGTGCCAGTAGTATCGGACGGGCTTCCTACGAGCAGTACTTC. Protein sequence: CASSIGRASYEQYF. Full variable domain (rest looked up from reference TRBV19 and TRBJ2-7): DGGITQSPKYLFRKEGQNVTLSCEQNLNHDAMYWYRQDPGQGLRLIYYSQIVNDFQKGDIAEGYSVSREKKESFPLTVTSAQKNPTAFYLCASSIGRASYEQYFGPGTRLTVT.